This entry lists 9 T cell receptor beta chains sequenced from one sample in a study of STAT3 mutations in large granular lymphocyte leukemia. Study-level findings and limits: Every T-LGLL patient had at least one immunodominant TCRbeta clonotype.

What these receptors recognize is not known. Produced via immunoSEQ multiplex PCR; TCRdb's table is partial and in-frame only. The table has about 40,000 clones, about 88% seen once. The specimen sequenced was PBMCs. Receptors were obtained from a human donor with T large granular lymphocyte leukemia. Some clones in this sample may be carry-over from other donors' samples.

This chain links TRBV28 with TRBJ1-6, with a weak D call TRBD1 (6 bases). This CDR3 has 15 residues. From germline, CDR1 is MDHEN and CDR2 SYDVKM. V lost 10 bases to trimming and J lost 0 bases, with 13 bases between them. The CDR3 DNA is TGTGCCACCAAGGGGGGGAGCTCCTATAATTCACCCCTCCACTTT. Residues: CATKGGSSYNSPLHF. Full variable domain (remainder filled in from reference TRBV28 and TRBJ1-6): DVKVTQSSRYLVKRTGEKVFLECVQDMDHENMFWYRQDPGLGLRLIYFSYDVKMKEKGDIPEGYSVSREKKERFSLILESASTNQTSMYLCATKGGSSYNSPLHFGNGTRLTVT.

The chain recombines TRBV4-2 with TRBJ1-2; the match to TRBD1 covers 7 bases. The CDR3 loop spans 15 amino acids. After removal of 2 bases from V and 3 bases from J, the junction contained 6 bases not matched to a gene. Looked up from germline, CDR1 is LGHNA and CDR2 is YNFKEQ. CDR3 DNA sequence: TGTGCCAGCAGCCAACACGGGACAGCGGACTATGGCTACACCTTC. This translates into CASSQHGTADYGYTF.

V usage is TRBV7-8 and J usage is TRBJ2-3; 9 nucleotides agree with TRBD2. V lost 2 bases and J lost 6; bases outside the gene matches: 6. Germline V lookup: CDR1 SGHVS, CDR2 FQNEAQ. CDR3 length: 15 residues. The CDR3 DNA reads as TGTGCCAGCAGCTTATTAGCGGGGGTGAGGGATACGCAGTATTTT. Translated, it gives CASSLLAGVRDTQYF.

This sequence joins TRBV7-9 and TRBJ1-6, with D possibly being TRBD1 (5 bases). CDR1 SEHNR and CDR2 FQNEAQ come from the germline V gene (reference sequence). The CDR3 has 18 amino acids. Between the trimmed V and J ends, which lost 6 bases and 4 bases, there was a span of 22 bases. The CDR3 DNA reads TGTGCCAGCAGTTGGGGCCAGGGAGAAAGGAGGTATAATTCACCCCTCCACTTT. Its translation: CASSWGQGERRYNSPLHF.

The V and J genes are TRBV5-4 and TRBJ1-1, with 7 bases aligning to TRBD1. CDR1 is SGHNT, CDR2 YYREEE, per germline (reference sequence). V shed 4 bases, J shed 0 bases, and the junction held 3 bases outside the gene matches. The CDR3 has 14 residues. CDR3 sequence: CASSGQVVNTEAFF. Written as DNA, the CDR3 is TGTGCCAGCAGCGGACAGGTAGTGAACACTGAAGCTTTCTTT. The full variable domain, rest sourced from reference TRBV5-4 and TRBJ1-1, is ETGVTQSPTHLIKTRGQQVTLRCSSQSGHNTVSWYQQALGQGPQFIFQYYREEENGRGNFPPRFSGLQFPNYSSELNVNALELDDSALYLCASSGQVVNTEAFFGQGTRLTVV.

This chain uses TRBV5-4 with TRBJ2-3, with TRBD1 matching over 7 bases. CDR3 length: 16 amino acids. V lost 2 bases to trimming and J lost 1 base; unmatched junction nucleotides: 7. CDR1 is SGHNT and CDR2 is YYREEE in the germline V gene (reference sequence). The DNA of the CDR3 is TGTGCCAGCAGCTTTCAGACAGGGTGGGGCACAGATACGCAGTATTTT. It is translated as CASSFQTGWGTDTQYF.

The rearrangement links TRBV5-1 to TRBJ2-5, with D perhaps matching TRBD2 (6 bases). V lost 2 bases to trimming and J lost 4 bases, with 12 bases between them. This CDR3 contains 14 residues. Germline loops: CDR1 SGHRS, CDR2 YFSETQ. This chain's CDR3 is CASSFPGRGETQYF. The CDR3 DNA reads as TGCGCCAGCAGCTTTCCGGGGCGGGGAGAGACCCAGTACTTC.

The chain is built from TRBV7-9 and TRBJ2-5; D gene uncertain. Trimming cost V 3 bases and J 4 bases, with 6 bases left between them. Germline V gene lookup returns CDR1 SEHNR and CDR2 FQNEAQ (reference sequence). This CDR3 has 12 residues. CDR3 DNA: TGTGCCAGCAGCTTCGGCTCAGAGACCCAGTACTTC. Amino acids: CASSFGSETQYF.

The rearrangement joins TRBV10-1 to TRBJ2-7; D uncertain. The CDR3 runs 12 residues. Trimming took 5 bases from V and 1 from J, leaving 6 bases between them. Germline CDR1 reads WNHNN; CDR2 reads SYGVQD (reference sequence). The DNA of the CDR3 is TGCGCCAGCAGTACTACATCCTACGAGCAGTACTTC. Translated, it gives CASSTTSYEQYF.